Sequencing of this T cell receptor beta chain was carried out in a study of T cell repertoires in aging, cancer and after chemotherapy. Study-level background: Clear clonal overlap appeared across healthy donor samples taken over several months to years. The whole study produced a dataset of roughly 8.8 million TCR reads.

Per the germline V gene, CDR1 is MNHEY and CDR2 is SVGAGI. V was cut by 0 bases and J by 5 bases, with 7 bases left in between. This CDR3 contains 13 residues. A few counts support this clonotype. A mixed TRB-A/B primer pool amplified rearranged TRB by multiplex touch-down PCR. TCRdb independently ran MiXCR on the multiplex PCR reads; one entry per CDR3 protein. The sample gives 8,000 or so distinct CDR3 sequences, around 33% of which show up once; 3% to 4.5% is in the top ten. Peripheral blood genomic DNA, not sorted cells or RNA, was the template. The gene calls are TRBV6-5 and TRBJ1-1; tentative D call: TRBD1 (6 bases). The receptor was isolated from a human donor in good health. Sequences were obtained from blood. The CDR3 region has the DNA TGTGCCAGCAGTTACTCAGGGGGTACTGAAGCTTTCTTT. The encoded protein is CASSYSGGTEAFF.